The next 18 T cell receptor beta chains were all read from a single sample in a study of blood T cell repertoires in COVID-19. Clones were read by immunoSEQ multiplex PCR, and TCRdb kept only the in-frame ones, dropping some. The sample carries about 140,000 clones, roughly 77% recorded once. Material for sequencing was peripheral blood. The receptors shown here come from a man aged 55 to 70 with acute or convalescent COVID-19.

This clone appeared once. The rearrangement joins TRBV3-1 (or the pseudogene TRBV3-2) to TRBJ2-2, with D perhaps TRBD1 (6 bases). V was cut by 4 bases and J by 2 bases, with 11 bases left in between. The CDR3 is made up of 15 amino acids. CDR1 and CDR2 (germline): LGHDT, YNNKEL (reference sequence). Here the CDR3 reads CASSPWTDNTGELFF. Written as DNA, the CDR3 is TGTGCCAGCAGCCCTTGGACAGACAACACCGGGGAGCTGTTTTTT.

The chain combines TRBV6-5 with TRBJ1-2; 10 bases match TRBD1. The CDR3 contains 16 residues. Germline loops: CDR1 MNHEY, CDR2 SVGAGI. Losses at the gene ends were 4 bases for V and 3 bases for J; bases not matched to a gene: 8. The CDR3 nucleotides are TGTGCCAGCAGTTGGCTCCCAGGACAGGGGGACTATGGCTACACCTTC. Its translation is CASSWLPGQGDYGYTF.

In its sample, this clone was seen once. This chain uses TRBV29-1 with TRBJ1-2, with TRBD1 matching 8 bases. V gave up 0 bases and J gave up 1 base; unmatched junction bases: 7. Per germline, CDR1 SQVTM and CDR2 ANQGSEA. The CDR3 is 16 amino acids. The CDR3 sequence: CSVEDPQGARNYGYTF. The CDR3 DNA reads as TGCAGCGTTGAAGACCCTCAGGGGGCGCGTAACTATGGCTACACCTTC.

CDR3 sequence: CASGTSGPYEQYF. CDR3 nucleotide sequence: TGTGCCAGCGGAACTAGCGGTCCCTACGAGCAGTACTTC. The rearrangement joins TRBV6-5 to TRBJ2-7; 8 nucleotides match TRBD2. The J segment lost 2 bases and the V segment lost 8 bases, leaving 5 bases of the junction unmatched. Germline CDR1 and CDR2: MNHEY and SVGAGI. The CDR3 contains 13 residues.

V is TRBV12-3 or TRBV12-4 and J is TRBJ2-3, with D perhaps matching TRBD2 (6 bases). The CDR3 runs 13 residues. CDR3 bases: TGTGCATGGGCTAGCGACCCACTAGATACGCAGTATTTT. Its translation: CAWASDPLDTQYF.

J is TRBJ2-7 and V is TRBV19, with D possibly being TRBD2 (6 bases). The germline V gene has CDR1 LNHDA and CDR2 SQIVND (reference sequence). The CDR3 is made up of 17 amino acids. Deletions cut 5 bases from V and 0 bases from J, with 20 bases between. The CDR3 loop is CASSAGGAYRSSYEQYF. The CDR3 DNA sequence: TGTGCCAGTAGTGCTGGAGGGGCCTATAGGAGCTCCTACGAGCAGTACTTC.

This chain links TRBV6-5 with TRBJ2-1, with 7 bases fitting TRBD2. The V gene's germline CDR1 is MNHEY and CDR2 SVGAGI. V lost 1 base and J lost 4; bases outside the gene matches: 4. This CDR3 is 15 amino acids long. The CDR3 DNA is TGTGCCAGCAGTTACTTTTCTAGCGGATACAATGAGCAGTTCTTC. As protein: CASSYFSSGYNEQFF.

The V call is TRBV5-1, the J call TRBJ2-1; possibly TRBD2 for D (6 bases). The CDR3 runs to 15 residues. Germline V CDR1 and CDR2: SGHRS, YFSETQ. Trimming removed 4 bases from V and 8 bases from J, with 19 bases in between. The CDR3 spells CASSRSRGLNDEQFF. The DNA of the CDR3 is TGCGCCAGCAGCCGGAGCCGAGGACTAAACGATGAGCAGTTCTTC. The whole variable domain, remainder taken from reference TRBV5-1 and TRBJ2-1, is KAGVTQTPRYLIKTRGQQVTLSCSPISGHRSVSWYQQTPGQGLQFLFEYFSETQRNKGNFPGRFSGRQFSNSRSEMNVSTLELGDSALYLCASSRSRGLNDEQFFGPGTRLTVL.

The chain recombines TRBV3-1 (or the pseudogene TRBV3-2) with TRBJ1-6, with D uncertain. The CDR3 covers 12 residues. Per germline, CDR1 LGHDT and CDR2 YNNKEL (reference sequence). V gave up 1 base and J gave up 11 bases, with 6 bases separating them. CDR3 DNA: TGTGCCAGCAGCCAAGGGCAACCACCCCTCCACTTT. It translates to CASSQGQPPLHF.

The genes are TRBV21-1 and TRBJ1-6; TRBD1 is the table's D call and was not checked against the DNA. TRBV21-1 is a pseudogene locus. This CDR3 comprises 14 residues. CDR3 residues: CASRGTGENSPLHF. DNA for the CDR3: TGTGCCAGCAGAGGGACAGGGGAGAATTCACCCCTCCACTTT.

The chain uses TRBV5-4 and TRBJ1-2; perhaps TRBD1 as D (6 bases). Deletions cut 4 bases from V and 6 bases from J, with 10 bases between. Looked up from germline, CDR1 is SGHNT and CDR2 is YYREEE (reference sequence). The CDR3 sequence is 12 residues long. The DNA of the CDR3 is TGTGCCAGCAGCAGGGGGTCGGATGGCTACACCTTC. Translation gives CASSRGSDGYTF.

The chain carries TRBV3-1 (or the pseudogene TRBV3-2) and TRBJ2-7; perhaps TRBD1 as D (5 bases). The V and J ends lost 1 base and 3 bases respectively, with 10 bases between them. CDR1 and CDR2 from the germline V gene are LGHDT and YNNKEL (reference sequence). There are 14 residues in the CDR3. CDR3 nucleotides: TGTGCCAGCAGCCAAGGGGGCCACCTCTACGAGCAGTACTTC. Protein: CASSQGGHLYEQYF.

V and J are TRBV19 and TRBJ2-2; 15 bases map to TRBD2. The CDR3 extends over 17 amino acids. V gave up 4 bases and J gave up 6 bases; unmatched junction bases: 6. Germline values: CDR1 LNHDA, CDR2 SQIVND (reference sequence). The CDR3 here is CASSRGLAGGSSGELFF. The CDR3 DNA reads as TGTGCCAGTAGTAGGGGACTAGCGGGAGGATCGTCCGGGGAGCTGTTTTTT.

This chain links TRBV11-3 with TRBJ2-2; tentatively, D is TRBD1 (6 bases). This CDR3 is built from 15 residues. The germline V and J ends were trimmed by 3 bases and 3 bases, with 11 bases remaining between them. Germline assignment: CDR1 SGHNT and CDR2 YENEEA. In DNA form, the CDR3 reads TGTGCCAGCAGCTTTCAGGGGCGCGACACCGGGGAGCTGTTTTTT. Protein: CASSFQGRDTGELFF.

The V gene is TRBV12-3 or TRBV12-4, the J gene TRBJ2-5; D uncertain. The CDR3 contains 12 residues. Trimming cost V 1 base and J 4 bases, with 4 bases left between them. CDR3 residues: CASSLVRETQYF. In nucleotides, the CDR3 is TGTGCCAGCAGTTTAGTTAGAGAGACCCAGTACTTC.

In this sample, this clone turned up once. The CDR3 loop reads CASSFLYQETQYF. The CDR3 DNA reads TGTGCCAGCAGTTTCCTGTACCAAGAGACCCAGTACTTC. The chain joins TRBV28 to TRBJ2-5; D gene uncertain. V lost 3 bases and J lost 0, with 5 bases in between. This CDR3 has 13 amino acids. CDR1 and CDR2 from the germline V gene are MDHEN and SYDVKM.

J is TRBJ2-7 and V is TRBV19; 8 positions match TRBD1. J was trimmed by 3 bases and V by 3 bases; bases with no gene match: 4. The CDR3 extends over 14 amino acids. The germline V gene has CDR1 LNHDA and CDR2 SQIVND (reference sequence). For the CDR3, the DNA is TGTGCCAGTAGTATCCGGGACAGGATCTACGAGCAGTACTTC. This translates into CASSIRDRIYEQYF. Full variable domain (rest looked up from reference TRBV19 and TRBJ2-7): DGGITQSPKYLFRKEGQNVTLSCEQNLNHDAMYWYRQDPGQGLRLIYYSQIVNDFQKGDIAEGYSVSREKKESFPLTVTSAQKNPTAFYLCASSIRDRIYEQYFGPGTRLTVT.

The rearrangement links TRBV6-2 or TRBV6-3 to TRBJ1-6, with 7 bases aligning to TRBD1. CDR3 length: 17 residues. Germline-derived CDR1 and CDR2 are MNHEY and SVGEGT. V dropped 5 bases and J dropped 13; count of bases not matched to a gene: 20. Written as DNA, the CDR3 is TGTGCCAGCAGTGACGATTTGATAGGGACAGCCCTCCAGCCCCTCCACTTT. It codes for CASSDDLIGTALQPLHF.